This T cell receptor beta chain was recorded in a study of shared clonotypes between healthy human individuals. Overall study context: The composition of the donors was a couple of women and a few men aged 18 to 49.

Findings and limits, study-wide: Exclusively blood specimens were collected; tissue repertoires likely differ. Rarefaction revealed incomplete sorted-subset sequencing despite large depth. Relative to memory subsets, naive subsets generally showed larger estimated richness.

TCRdb's table, derived via immunoSEQ multiplex PCR, lists solely in-frame clones and lacks some. Of some 2,000,000 clones listed, about 95% were seen once; the top ten hold 0.9% to 1.3%. A word on this clone: Its specificity is unknown. Other DNA variants within this sample encode the same CDR3.

Germline lookup yields CDR1 SGDLS and CDR2 YYNGEE. Deletions cut 0 bases from V and 0 bases from J, with 7 bases between. The CDR3 runs 14 residues. Naive CD8 populations comprised CD45RO-negative cells positively selected for CCR7, excluding terminally differentiated effector memory CD45RA+ cells. The sequence was obtained from a man aged 18 to 29 in good health. V gene TRBV9 combines with J gene TRBJ2-7; D is ambiguous. The source material was naive CD8+ T cells sorted from blood. This chain's CDR3 is CASSVGEISYEQYF. CDR3 bases: TGTGCCAGCAGCGTAGGCGAGATCTCCTACGAGCAGTACTTC.